This passage covers 32 T cell receptor beta chains from one sample sequenced in a study of blood T cell repertoires in COVID-19. TCRdb's copy holds only in-frame clones and misses some; the assay was immunoSEQ multiplex PCR. The sample has about 74,000 clones, 88% seen once. Sequencing was performed on peripheral blood. Every receptor here comes from a woman of 80 years or more with acute or convalescent COVID-19.

V and J are TRBV24-1 and TRBJ2-1; D is uncertain. In germline, CDR1 is KGHDR, CDR2 SFDVKD. Trimming took 3 bases from V and 9 from J, leaving 11 bases between them. The CDR3 is 13 residues long. The CDR3 region has the DNA TGTGCCACCAGTGATGGTCCGTTGAGTGAGCAGTTCTTC. Its protein product is CATSDGPLSEQFF.

The sample holds one count of this clone. The CDR3 spells CASSEALAGGTQYF. The CDR3 DNA reads as TGTGCCAGCAGTGAAGCCCTAGCGGGGGGTACGCAGTATTTT. V usage is TRBV6-1 and J usage is TRBJ2-3; 11 nucleotides line up with TRBD2. Germline CDR1 and CDR2: MNHNS and SASEGT. J was trimmed by 8 bases and V by 0 bases; bases with no gene match: 1. The CDR3 consists of 14 residues.

The rearrangement joins TRBV2 to TRBJ2-7; possibly TRBD1 for D (5 bases). Germline-derived CDR1 and CDR2 are SNHLY and FYNNEI. V was pared by 1 base and J by 8 bases, with 15 bases between. CDR3 length: 14 amino acids. The CDR3 sequence: CASSEDPTALKQYF. The CDR3, as DNA: TGTGCCAGCAGTGAAGACCCGACAGCTCTAAAGCAGTACTTC.

J is TRBJ1-2 and V is TRBV27; weak D call: TRBD1 (6 bases). This CDR3 contains 15 residues. V lost 5 bases and J lost 5, with 18 bases in between. Germline V lookup: CDR1 MNHEY, CDR2 SMNVEV (reference sequence). DNA of the CDR3: TGTGCCAGCAGTCCATGGGACACCACCGGGTATGGCTACACCTTC. It is translated as CASSPWDTTGYGYTF.

V and J are TRBV5-5 and TRBJ2-3; 11 nucleotides agree with TRBD2. The CDR3 sequence is 18 residues long. The junction had 10 bases not matched to a gene; V was cut back by 1 base and J by 3 bases. Germline V gene data show CDR1 as SGHKS and CDR2 as YYEKEE (reference sequence). This chain's CDR3 is CASSLLATSGGPTDTQYF. The CDR3 DNA is TGTGCCAGCAGCTTGTTGGCAACTAGCGGGGGACCTACAGATACGCAGTATTTT.

The chain has TRBV5-1 and TRBJ1-2; D gene uncertain. CDR1 is SGHRS, CDR2 YFSETQ, per germline. The CDR3 covers 13 residues. V was trimmed by 4 bases and J by 8 bases, leaving 15 bases between them. The CDR3 coding sequence is TGCGCCAGCAGCGCCGGGGTTATCGGCGGCTACACCTTC. Amino acids: CASSAGVIGGYTF.

The CDR3 region has the DNA TGTGCCAGCAGACTCACAGGGGCCAACTATGGCTACACCTTC. Translating it yields CASRLTGANYGYTF. The V gene is TRBV28, the J gene TRBJ1-2, with 7 bases aligning to TRBD1. Germline CDR1 is MDHEN and CDR2 is SYDVKM. This CDR3 region has 14 residues. V lost 6 bases and J lost 2; bases outside the gene matches: 6.

The rearrangement links TRBV18 to TRBJ1-2, with 9 positions matching TRBD1. With V trimmed by 2 bases and J by 7 bases, 2 bases remained unmatched. This CDR3 comprises 13 residues. In germline, CDR1 is KGHSH, CDR2 LQKENI. The CDR3 bases are TGTGCCAGCTCACCAGGACAGGGGTCTGGCTACACCTTC. Translated: CASSPGQGSGYTF.

The rearrangement links TRBV11-3 to TRBJ1-4; 8 positions match TRBD1. The ends lost 5 bases at V and 12 bases at J; junction bases unmatched: 5. In germline, CDR1 is SGHNT, CDR2 YENEEA. This CDR3 contains 12 residues. The CDR3 DNA reads TGTGCCAGCAGCGTTACGGGACAGGAACTGTTTTTT. This gives the protein CASSVTGQELFF.

This clone was found once. This chain connects TRBV7-3 to TRBJ1-1; D may be TRBD1 (5 bases). The germline V and J ends were trimmed by 3 bases and 4 bases, with 12 bases remaining between them. CDR1 is SGHTA and CDR2 is FQGTGA in the germline V gene. The CDR3 consists of 14 residues. The CDR3: CASSLGPTTTEAFF. CDR3 nucleotides: TGTGCCAGCAGCTTGGGGCCAACAACCACTGAAGCTTTCTTT.

The sample holds one count of this clone. The chain is built from TRBV6-5 and TRBJ1-5, with a possible D match to TRBD1 (6 bases). In germline, CDR1 is MNHEY, CDR2 SVGAGI. The CDR3 contains 15 residues. Trimming removed 6 bases at V and 0 bases at J, with 12 bases between. The DNA for the CDR3 is TGTGCCAGCAGAAAGCAGGGGAATAGCAATCAGCCCCAGCATTTT. This codes for CASRKQGNSNQPQHF.

This rearrangement joins TRBV19 to TRBJ2-7; 10 positions agree with TRBD1. The CDR3 extends over 15 amino acids. CDR1 is LNHDA and CDR2 is SQIVND in the germline V gene (reference sequence). After removal of 3 bases from V and 5 bases from J, the junction contained 7 bases not matched to a gene. CDR3: CASSILGQGTDEQYF. CDR3 in DNA: TGTGCCAGTAGTATTCTGGGACAGGGGACCGACGAGCAGTACTTC.

The rearrangement links TRBV4-1 to TRBJ1-2, with 10 bases matching TRBD1. V trimming: 4 bases; J trimming: 3 bases; junction bases outside the gene matches: 2. Germline values: CDR1 MGHRA, CDR2 YSYEKL. CDR3 length: 14 residues. Here the CDR3 DNA reads TGCGCCAGCAGCCTCGGACAGGGGGACTATGGCTACACCTTC. Translated, it gives CASSLGQGDYGYTF.

V gene TRBV2 combines with J gene TRBJ1-2; D is unresolved. The V end was cut by 6 bases, the J end by 5 bases, with 13 bases between. The germline V gene has CDR1 SNHLY and CDR2 FYNNEI. The CDR3 covers 13 residues. CDR3 region: CASRLNREYGYTF. In DNA, the CDR3 is TGTGCCAGCAGGTTGAACAGAGAATATGGCTACACCTTC.

The J gene is TRBJ2-5, the V gene TRBV2; 8 bases fit TRBD1. The CDR3 runs 15 residues. The germline V gene has CDR1 SNHLY and CDR2 FYNNEI. V dropped 5 bases and J dropped 3; count of bases not matched to a gene: 8. CDR3 sequence reads: CASSFDRGQKETQYF. The CDR3, as DNA: TGTGCCAGCAGTTTTGACAGGGGTCAAAAAGAGACCCAGTACTTC.

The CDR3 loop is CASSEFVGGGKETQYF. CDR3 DNA: TGCGCCAGCAGTGAGTTTGTGGGAGGGGGGAAAGAGACCCAGTACTTC. The J gene is TRBJ2-5, the V gene TRBV10-1; tentatively, D is TRBD2 (7 bases). V was shortened by 1 base and J by 3 bases, with 15 bases between the two germline ends. Germline loops: CDR1 WNHNN, CDR2 SYGVQD (reference sequence). There are 16 residues in the CDR3.

The CDR3 region is CASSLQGADTQYF. In nucleotides, the CDR3 is TGTGCCAGCAGCTTACAGGGGGCAGATACGCAGTATTTT. This chain uses TRBV5-6 with TRBJ2-3; 8 positions match TRBD1. From germline, CDR1 is SGHDT and CDR2 YYEEEE. The trim removed 2 bases at V and 4 bases at J, leaving 0 bases unmatched. This CDR3 spans 13 amino acids.

J is TRBJ1-5 and V is TRBV12-3 or TRBV12-4; tentatively, D is TRBD1 (6 bases). The V end lost 5 bases, the J end lost 9 bases, and 11 bases lay between the germline ends. The CDR3 runs 12 residues. CDR3 DNA: TGTGCCAGCAGTACCTCGACAGGGCCCCAGCATTTT. Its protein is CASSTSTGPQHF.

The rearrangement uses TRBV7-3 and TRBJ1-6; tentatively, D is TRBD1 (5 bases). The germline V and J ends were trimmed by 4 bases and 7 bases, with 11 bases remaining between them. Germline V lookup: CDR1 SGHTA, CDR2 FQGTGA. This CDR3 is 14 amino acids long. As DNA, the CDR3 is TGTGCCAGCAGCTCACGGGGGGACAATTCACCCCTCCACTTT. Translation gives CASSSRGDNSPLHF.

V is TRBV18 and J is TRBJ2-1; a possible D gene is TRBD2 (6 bases). CDR1 KGHSH and CDR2 LQKENI come from the germline V gene. The CDR3 spans 13 residues. Between the trimmed V and J ends, which lost 0 bases and 15 bases, there was a span of 15 bases. The CDR3 DNA is TGTGCCAGCTCACCACCAGGGAGAACTAGCCTGTTCTTC. The encoded protein is CASSPPGRTSLFF.

The chain has TRBV12-3 or TRBV12-4 and TRBJ1-4; D ambiguous. V was pared by 2 bases and J by 8 bases, with 3 bases between. This CDR3 has 11 residues. In DNA form, the CDR3 reads TGTGCCAGCAGTTTAAGCGAAAAACTGTTTTTT. Protein: CASSLSEKLFF.

This clone was seen a single time. Different DNA sequences within this sample yield the same CDR3. The V call is TRBV7-9, the J call TRBJ1-5; D remains unclear. Germline loops: CDR1 SEHNR, CDR2 FQNEAQ (reference sequence). The CDR3 has 14 amino acids. Trimming took 4 bases from V and 0 from J, leaving 7 bases between them. CDR3 residues: CASSSTGSNQPQHF. In DNA form, the CDR3 reads TGTGCCAGCAGCTCGACTGGTAGCAATCAGCCCCAGCATTTT.

The CDR3 DNA follows: TGTGCCAGCAGCTTTTCTATTGTGCAAACTAATGAAAAACTGTTTTTT. It specifies CASSFSIVQTNEKLFF. The V call is TRBV5-8, the J call TRBJ1-4; D is unclear. Trimming left V 2 bases short and J 1 base short, with 12 bases between. The CDR3 has 16 residues. CDR1 is SGHTS, CDR2 YDEGEE, per germline. The entire variable domain, with the rest obtained from reference TRBV5-8 and TRBJ1-4, is as follows: EAGVTQSPTHLIKTRGQQATLRCSPISGHTSVYWYQQALGLGLQFLLWYDEGEERNRGNFPPRFSGRQFPNYSSELNVNALELEDSALYLCASSFSIVQTNEKLFFGSGTQLSVL.

This clone came up once. V gene TRBV30 combines with J gene TRBJ2-7, with 7 nucleotides matching TRBD1. V lost 5 bases to trimming and J lost 0 bases; unmatched junction nucleotides: 7. Germline-derived CDR1 and CDR2 are GTSNPN and SVGIG (reference sequence). The CDR3 is made up of 14 amino acids. The CDR3 DNA sequence: TGTGCCTGGCGAGGGGGCAGGTGCTCCTACGAGCAGTACTTC. Amino acid sequence: CAWRGGRCSYEQYF.

The chain links TRBV7-8 to TRBJ2-7, with TRBD2 matching 7 bases. The CDR3 runs to 18 residues. Germline loops: CDR1 SGHVS, CDR2 FQNEAQ. V was clipped by 2 bases and J by 2 bases; unmatched bases: 15. CDR3 sequence (DNA): TGTGCCAGCAGCTTACCCCTGGGAAGGGCGGGAGTCCCCTACGAGCAGTACTTC. Translation gives CASSLPLGRAGVPYEQYF.

The CDR3 region is CASSYLLAESTDTQYF. The CDR3 coding sequence is TGTGCCAGCAGTTACTTACTAGCGGAAAGCACAGATACGCAGTATTTT. This chain connects TRBV6-6 to TRBJ2-3, with 8 bases lining up with TRBD2. Trimming at V came to 1 base and at J to 0 bases, leaving 3 bases not matched to a gene. This CDR3 comprises 16 residues. Germline assignment: CDR1 MNHNY and CDR2 SVGAGI (reference sequence).

This clone was recorded a few times. The chain has TRBV12-5 and TRBJ2-3; D uncertain. The V end lost 2 bases, the J end lost 5 bases, and 11 bases lay between the germline ends. Per the germline V gene, CDR1 is LGHNT and CDR2 is FRNRAP. The CDR3 runs 14 residues. The CDR3 sequence: CASGLLDSGDTQYF. The DNA for the CDR3 is TGTGCTAGTGGTTTGCTAGATTCTGGAGATACGCAGTATTTT.

The rearrangement links TRBV19 to TRBJ2-3; D remains ambiguous. V was cut by 8 bases and J by 6 bases, with 18 bases left in between. CDR1 LNHDA and CDR2 SQIVND come from the germline V gene (reference sequence). This CDR3 spans 14 amino acids. CDR3 nucleotides: TGTGCCAGTCGTAGAGCCGGAGCCAAGGATACGCAGTATTTT. Its translation: CASRRAGAKDTQYF. The full variable domain, completed using reference TRBV19 and TRBJ2-3, is DGGITQSPKYLFRKEGQNVTLSCEQNLNHDAMYWYRQDPGQGLRLIYYSQIVNDFQKGDIAEGYSVSREKKESFPLTVTSAQKNPTAFYLCASRRAGAKDTQYFGPGTRLTVL.

This chain uses TRBV3-1 (or the pseudogene TRBV3-2) with TRBJ2-1; no firm D call. The germline V gene encodes CDR1 LGHDT and CDR2 YNNKEL (reference sequence). Trimming left V 6 bases short and J 0 bases short, with 9 bases between. The CDR3 is 14 amino acids. In nucleotides, the CDR3 is TGTGCCAGCAGACTTTCTGACTCCTACAATGAGCAGTTCTTC. This codes for CASRLSDSYNEQFF.

V is TRBV5-4 and J is TRBJ2-7; 8 nucleotides line up with TRBD1. The CDR3 length is 13 residues. V shed 2 bases and J 5 bases; nucleotides not matched to a gene: 3. CDR1 and CDR2 from the germline V gene are SGHNT and YYREEE (reference sequence). The CDR3 DNA reads as TGTGCCAGCAGCTTCGGACAGGGCGACGAGCAGTACTTC. This codes for CASSFGQGDEQYF.

The sample holds one count of this clone. The J gene is TRBJ1-2, the V gene TRBV6-1; D is ambiguous. This CDR3 comprises 15 residues. CDR1 is MNHNS and CDR2 is SASEGT in the germline V gene. V lost 1 base and J 8 bases, leaving 17 bases between the germline ends. CDR3 DNA: TGTGCCAGCAGTGAAGTCGGGTTGGAATTTAAGGGCTACACCTTC. Translated: CASSEVGLEFKGYTF.

V and J are TRBV5-1 and TRBJ2-1; 8 bases agree with TRBD2. Germline V lookup: CDR1 SGHRS, CDR2 YFSETQ. This CDR3 spans 15 amino acids. V lost 0 bases, J lost 9 bases, and 8 bases stayed unmatched. CDR3 sequence reads: CASSLVLAGSSEQFF. The CDR3 nucleotides are TGCGCCAGCAGCTTGGTTTTAGCGGGGTCGAGTGAGCAGTTCTTC. The full variable domain, in which reference TRBV5-1 and TRBJ2-1 provide the parts outside the CDR3, is KAGVTQTPRYLIKTRGQQVTLSCSPISGHRSVSWYQQTPGQGLQFLFEYFSETQRNKGNFPGRFSGRQFSNSRSEMNVSTLELGDSALYLCASSLVLAGSSEQFFGPGTRLTVL.